The 18 T cell receptor beta chains given below trace back to one sample, sequenced in a study of cytomegalovirus exposure and HLA in healthy donors (dated by TCRdb to about 2017). The receptor library was made with the immunoSEQ multiplex PCR assay. The table comes from immuneACCESS by way of TCRdb, which keeps in-frame sequences with V and J called. Part of the clones is missing from these tables; in studies checked, under half for an unresolved V gene and the rest for unknown reasons. This sample gives about 160,000 clones in total; approximately 89% of them show up just once. The ten biggest clones cover around a tenth of the sample. Material: PBMCs. These receptors all stem from a woman aged 18-35 years in good health and CMV-seropositive.

The V gene is TRBV30, the J gene TRBJ2-7, with TRBD2 matching over 7 bases. Germline V gene data show CDR1 as GTSNPN and CDR2 as SVGIG (reference sequence). There are 15 residues in the CDR3. With 2 bases clipped from V and 0 bases from J, the junction kept 7 bases outside the gene matches. CDR3 in amino acids: CAWSLSGSYSYEQYF. Written as DNA, the CDR3 is TGTGCCTGGAGTCTTAGCGGGTCCTACTCCTACGAGCAGTACTTC.

CDR3 sequence (DNA): TGCGCCAGCAGCCAAGGCCAGGGTCCTGCCTACGAGCAGTACTTC. Protein product: CASSQGQGPAYEQYF. This chain uses TRBV4-1 with TRBJ2-7, with D possibly matching TRBD1 (5 bases). Germline V CDR1 and CDR2: MGHRA, YSYEKL. Trimming removed 1 base from V and 2 bases from J, with 12 bases in between. This CDR3 has 15 amino acids.

V usage is TRBV6-4 and J usage is TRBJ2-6; 7 nucleotides line up with TRBD2. The CDR3 is 18 residues long. Germline V gene data show CDR1 as MRHNA and CDR2 as SNTAGT. The V and J ends lost 5 bases and 0 bases, in that order; junction bases with no gene match: 10. The CDR3: CASSLQAGRVSGANVLTF. CDR3 sequence (DNA): TGTGCCAGCAGTCTCCAAGCAGGGAGGGTCTCTGGGGCCAACGTCCTGACTTTC.

V gene TRBV7-6 combines with J gene TRBJ1-5; TRBD1 agrees at 11 bases. This CDR3 spans 16 amino acids. Looked up from germline, CDR1 is SGHVS and CDR2 is FNYEAQ. V shed 0 bases, J shed 7 bases, and the junction held 5 bases outside the gene matches. The chain's CDR3 is CASSLARGQGVQPQHF. The CDR3 DNA follows: TGTGCCAGCAGCTTAGCGCGGGGACAGGGGGTACAGCCCCAGCATTTT.

The gene calls are TRBV2 and TRBJ2-3, with D perhaps matching TRBD2 (5 bases). The CDR3 extends over 12 amino acids. Germline lookup yields CDR1 SNHLY and CDR2 FYNNEI. V was shortened by 3 bases and J by 9 bases, with 10 bases between the two germline ends. The CDR3 bases are TGTGCCAGCAGTGATATATGGGAGACGCAGTATTTT. Protein: CASSDIWETQYF.

The chain is built from TRBV28 and TRBJ2-7, with 12 bases that match TRBD2. The V gene's germline CDR1 is MDHEN and CDR2 SYDVKM. The CDR3 spans 14 residues. The J segment lost 6 bases and the V segment lost 6 bases, leaving 6 bases of the junction unmatched. DNA of the CDR3: TGTGCCAGCAGCAGACTAGCGGGAGCGAGCGAGCAGTACTTC. It specifies CASSRLAGASEQYF. Based on the CDR3 plus reference TRBV28 and TRBJ2-7, the full variable domain is DVKVTQSSRYLVKRTGEKVFLECVQDMDHENMFWYRQDPGLGLRLIYFSYDVKMKEKGDIPEGYSVSREKKERFSLILESASTNQTSMYLCASSRLAGASEQYFGPGTRLTVT.

V and J are TRBV30 and TRBJ2-5; 9 bases line up with TRBD2. Germline V gene sequence: CDR1 GTSNPN, CDR2 SVGIG (reference sequence). V dropped 2 bases and J dropped 3; count of bases not matched to a gene: 4. The CDR3 covers 14 residues. CDR3: CAWSRAGGEETQYF. The DNA for the CDR3 is TGTGCCTGGAGTAGGGCGGGAGGGGAAGAGACCCAGTACTTC.

The rearrangement links TRBV7-2 to TRBJ2-7; D perhaps matches TRBD1 (6 bases). V shed 5 bases and J shed 2 bases, with 16 bases lying between them. Germline V CDR1 and CDR2: SGHTA, FQGNSA. The CDR3 contains 15 residues. The CDR3 here is CASSAYSGQTYEQYF. DNA of the CDR3: TGTGCCAGCAGCGCATACTCCGGACAGACCTACGAGCAGTACTTC.

Details on this clone: The germline gene is not matched at one end of the junction; a read error may be the cause. The V gene is TRBV5-1, the J gene TRBJ1-2; no firm D call. The CDR3 runs 14 residues. From germline, CDR1 is SGHRS and CDR2 YFSETQ. This CDR3 reads CASSSRDTSSLKAF. The DNA for the CDR3 is TGCGCCAGCAGCTCCCGAGACACCTCCAGCCTTAAGGCCTTC.

This chain uses TRBV7-6 with TRBJ1-2, with D perhaps matching TRBD1 (6 bases). Looked up from germline, CDR1 is SGHVS and CDR2 is FNYEAQ. CDR3 length: 15 residues. V dropped 1 base and J dropped 8 bases, with 17 bases sitting between them. CDR3 loop: CASSLERQGLKGYTF. The CDR3 nucleotides are TGTGCCAGCAGCTTAGAAAGGCAGGGGCTGAAAGGCTACACCTTC.

V is TRBV10-1 and J is TRBJ2-1; the D gene is possibly TRBD2 (6 bases). Per the germline V gene, CDR1 is WNHNN and CDR2 is SYGVQD (reference sequence). Deletions cut 6 bases from V and 0 bases from J, with 21 bases between. The CDR3 length is 18 residues. CDR3 protein: CASSDRRQLAPSYNEQFF. DNA of the CDR3: TGCGCCAGCAGCGACAGAAGACAACTAGCACCCTCCTACAATGAGCAGTTCTTC.

CDR3 loop: CASSLLQTSGIYEQFF. CDR3 in DNA: TGTGCCAGCAGCTTACTTCAGACTAGCGGAATCTATGAGCAGTTCTTC. The J gene is TRBJ2-1, the V gene TRBV7-3; 9 bases map to TRBD2. CDR3 length: 16 amino acids. The V segment lost 2 bases and the J segment 8 bases; nucleotides outside the gene matches: 10. Per germline, CDR1 SGHTA and CDR2 FQGTGA.

The chain uses TRBV10-3 and TRBJ2-7, with 14 bases aligning to TRBD2. V trimming: 6 bases; J trimming: 4 bases; junction bases outside the gene matches: 2. This CDR3 region has 14 residues. CDR1 and CDR2 (germline): ENHRY, SYGVKD. The CDR3 bases are TGTGCCATCAGGGGGACTAGCGGGAGTTACGAGCAGTACTTC. Translating gives CAIRGTSGSYEQYF.

The chain joins TRBV30 to TRBJ2-7; TRBD2 agrees at 10 bases. CDR1 and CDR2 from the germline V gene are GTSNPN and SVGIG (reference sequence). With 4 bases clipped from V and 4 bases from J, the junction kept 1 base outside the gene matches. This CDR3 is built from 12 residues. The CDR3 reads CAWTSGRYEQYF. CDR3 nucleotides: TGTGCCTGGACTAGCGGGAGATACGAGCAGTACTTC.

The chain couples TRBV23-1 to TRBJ2-7; D possibly corresponds to TRBD2 (6 bases). Being an ORF, TRBV23-1 has a function that is uncertain. The V end was cut by 2 bases, the J end by 4 bases, with 18 bases between. CDR3 length: 16 residues. Here the CDR3 reads CASSQRGRLIRYEQYF. The CDR3 bases are TGCGCCAGCAGTCAACGGGGGAGGCTGATACGATACGAGCAGTACTTC.

The rearrangement uses TRBV5-1 and TRBJ2-7, with 12 nucleotides matching TRBD2. From germline, CDR1 is SGHRS and CDR2 YFSETQ. The CDR3 consists of 18 residues. The junction had 11 bases not matched to a gene; V was cut back by 4 bases and J by 0 bases. CDR3 sequence (DNA): TGCGCCAGCAGCCCGACCGGGACTAGCGGGCTATTCTCCTACGAGCAGTACTTC. It encodes CASSPTGTSGLFSYEQYF.

Only one count was recorded for this clone. The chain combines TRBV10-2 with TRBJ2-5; 7 bases align to TRBD2. With V trimmed by 6 bases and J by 2 bases, 3 bases remained unmatched. The CDR3 totals 13 residues. CDR1 is WSHSY and CDR2 is SAAADI in the germline V gene. Here the CDR3 reads CASRIGGQETQYF. The DNA of the CDR3 is TGCGCCAGCAGAATCGGGGGGCAAGAGACCCAGTACTTC.

The gene calls are TRBV4-1 and TRBJ2-3; 13 bases align to TRBD2. V dropped 4 bases and J dropped 4; count of bases not matched to a gene: 5. This CDR3 is built from 16 residues. Germline CDR1 and CDR2: MGHRA and YSYEKL. The CDR3 protein is CASSLWTSGSADTQYF. The CDR3 coding sequence is TGCGCCAGCAGCCTTTGGACTAGCGGGAGCGCAGATACGCAGTATTTT.